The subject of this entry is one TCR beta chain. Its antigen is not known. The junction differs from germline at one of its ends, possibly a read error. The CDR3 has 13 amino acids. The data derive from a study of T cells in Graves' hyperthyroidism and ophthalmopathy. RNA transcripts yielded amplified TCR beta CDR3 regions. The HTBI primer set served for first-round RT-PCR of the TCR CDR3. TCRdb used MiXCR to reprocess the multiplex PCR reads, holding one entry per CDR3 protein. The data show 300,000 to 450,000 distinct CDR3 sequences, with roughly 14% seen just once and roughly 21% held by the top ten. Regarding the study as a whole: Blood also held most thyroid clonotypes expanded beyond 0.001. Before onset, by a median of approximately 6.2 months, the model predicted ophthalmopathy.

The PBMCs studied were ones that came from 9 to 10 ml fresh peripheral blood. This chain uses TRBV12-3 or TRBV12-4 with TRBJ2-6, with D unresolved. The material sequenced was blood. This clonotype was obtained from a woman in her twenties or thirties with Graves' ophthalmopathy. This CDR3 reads CARSRPGANVLTF. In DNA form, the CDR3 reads TGTGCCCGCAGTAGACCTGGGGCCAACGTCCTGACTTTC.